One sample yielded the 30 T cell receptor beta chains listed below, sequenced in a study of shared clonotypes between healthy human individuals. Using immunoSEQ multiplex PCR, the repertoire was profiled, and TCRdb retains in-frame clones only, with some absent. The repertoire consists of fewer than 1.6 million clones, with around 98.5% occurring once and the leading ten covering around 0.38%. Sequenced input: naive CD4+ T cells sorted from blood. The subset: CD45RA+ positively selected. Source of these receptors: a man aged 30 to 45 in good health.

The rearrangement uses TRBV28 and TRBJ2-3; the match to TRBD2 covers 12 bases. CDR1 is MDHEN, CDR2 SYDVKM, per germline. There are 17 residues in the CDR3. The trim removed 3 bases at V and 0 bases at J, leaving 4 bases unmatched. The CDR3 DNA reads TGTGCCAGCAGTTTTGGCCTAGCGGGAGGGAGCACAGATACGCAGTATTTT. This codes for CASSFGLAGGSTDTQYF.

This chain links TRBV10-2 with TRBJ1-1, with 8 bases fitting TRBD1. Germline CDR1 reads WSHSY; CDR2 reads SAAADI. This CDR3 comprises 15 residues. V lost 4 bases and J lost 4; bases outside the gene matches: 8. CDR3 region: CASSGGQGRLTEAFF. The CDR3 DNA sequence: TGCGCCAGCAGTGGAGGACAGGGCCGTCTCACTGAAGCTTTCTTT.

This clone was seen only once. The rearrangement uses TRBV18 and TRBJ1-1; D is unresolved. Trimming removed 3 bases at V and 8 bases at J, with 10 bases between. The germline gives CDR1 KGHSH, CDR2 LQKENI. There are 12 residues in the CDR3. CDR3: CASSPGTREAFF. The CDR3, as DNA: TGTGCCAGCTCACCGGGTACCCGGGAAGCTTTCTTT.

The rearrangement uses TRBV13 and TRBJ2-7; TRBD2 aligns across 16 bases. CDR1 is PRHDT, CDR2 FYEKMQ, per germline (reference sequence). The CDR3 totals 18 residues. Trimming at V came to 4 bases and at J to 6 bases, leaving 12 bases not matched to a gene. The CDR3 nucleotides read TGTGCCAGCAGCTGGGGGACTAGCGGGAGGGCCGGGAGTCGCGAGCAGTACTTC. It specifies CASSWGTSGRAGSREQYF.

V and J are TRBV19 and TRBJ1-2; D gene unclear. This CDR3 comprises 15 residues. Between the trimmed V and J ends, which lost 1 base and 6 bases, there was a span of 15 bases. From germline, CDR1 is LNHDA and CDR2 SQIVND (reference sequence). CDR3 sequence reads: CASSIGPTRIDGYTF. The CDR3 bases are TGTGCCAGTAGTATAGGCCCGACACGAATTGATGGCTACACCTTC. The variable domain in full, with the rest retrieved from reference TRBV19 and TRBJ1-2, is DGGITQSPKYLFRKEGQNVTLSCEQNLNHDAMYWYRQDPGQGLRLIYYSQIVNDFQKGDIAEGYSVSREKKESFPLTVTSAQKNPTAFYLCASSIGPTRIDGYTFGSGTRLTVV.

The gene calls are TRBV4-1 and TRBJ1-1, with unresolved D. Between the trimmed V and J ends, which lost 1 base and 1 base, there was a span of 13 bases. This CDR3 comprises 16 residues. CDR1 is MGHRA, CDR2 YSYEKL, per germline. DNA for the CDR3: TGCGCCAGCAGCCAAGTGTGGGCAAGTTCGAACACTGAAGCTTTCTTT. It yields the protein CASSQVWASSNTEAFF.

This clone occurred once. The J gene is TRBJ2-3, the V gene TRBV12-2; no check of the table's D call, TRBD1, against the DNA was made. TRBV12-2 is tagged as a pseudogene. This CDR3 has 19 residues. The CDR3 sequence is CASRLEWWPGSRGTDTQYF. The CDR3 coding sequence is TGTGCAAGTCGCTTAGAGTGGTGGCCGGGATCCAGGGGGACAGATACGCAGTATTTT.

Notes on this clone: This CDR3 is also generated by other DNA sequences in the sample. The chain uses TRBV29-1 and TRBJ1-4; 8 bases fit TRBD1. The length of the CDR3 is 14 residues. Germline V lookup: CDR1 SQVTM, CDR2 ANQGSEA. V gave up 0 bases and J gave up 7 bases; unmatched junction bases: 4. CDR3 protein: CSVEDTGGSEKLFF. The CDR3 bases are TGCAGCGTTGAAGACACAGGGGGAAGTGAAAAACTGTTTTTT.

This chain uses TRBV18 with TRBJ2-2; maybe TRBD2 (5 bases). Germline V gene data show CDR1 as KGHSH and CDR2 as LQKENI. CDR3 length equals 15 residues. Trimming left V 8 bases short and J 2 bases short, with 15 bases between. The CDR3 nucleotides read TGTGCCAGCACCCCCACCCGGGGAAACACCGGGGAGCTGTTTTTT. Protein product: CASTPTRGNTGELFF.

The rearrangement joins TRBV11-3 to TRBJ2-7; no firm D call. Trimming left V 0 bases short and J 5 bases short, with 5 bases between. Germline lookup yields CDR1 SGHNT and CDR2 YENEEA. This CDR3 contains 12 residues. The CDR3: CASSLDPHEQYF. Written as DNA, the CDR3 is TGTGCCAGCAGCTTAGATCCCCACGAGCAGTACTTC.

This chain connects TRBV19 to TRBJ2-5; D call uncertain. The CDR3 spans 13 residues. Trimming pared 3 bases from V and 2 bases from J, leaving 7 bases between. In germline, CDR1 is LNHDA, CDR2 SQIVND (reference sequence). The CDR3 region is CASSMNRQETQYF. The CDR3 nucleotides read TGTGCCAGTAGTATGAACAGACAAGAGACCCAGTACTTC.

The chain recombines TRBV2 with TRBJ2-7; 9 bases are a match to TRBD1. Trimming cost V 6 bases and J 4 bases; bases outside gene matches: 7. The CDR3 covers 14 residues. Germline V gene lookup returns CDR1 SNHLY and CDR2 FYNNEI. The CDR3 protein is CASRADRGSYEQYF. In DNA, the CDR3 is TGTGCCAGCAGGGCGGACAGGGGATCTTACGAGCAGTACTTC.

The V and J genes are TRBV5-4 and TRBJ2-5, with TRBD2 matching 11 bases. Germline trimming cut 2 bases from V and 5 bases from J; bases unmatched to any gene: 5. The CDR3 loop spans 15 amino acids. Germline assignment: CDR1 SGHNT and CDR2 YYREEE (reference sequence). The CDR3 nucleotides are TGTGCCAGCAGCTTACGACTAGCGGGAACGGAGACCCAGTACTTC. Its protein product is CASSLRLAGTETQYF.

The genes are TRBV5-6 and TRBJ2-1; no clear D gene. Deletions cut 0 bases from V and 8 bases from J, with 9 bases between. Germline CDR1 reads SGHDT; CDR2 reads YYEEEE. The CDR3 is 13 amino acids. The CDR3 DNA is TGTGCCAGCAGCTTGGAACCCCGGGATGAGCAGTTCTTC. Its protein product is CASSLEPRDEQFF.

V is TRBV7-9 and J is TRBJ2-1; 8 bases are shared with TRBD2. Germline assignment: CDR1 SEHNR and CDR2 FQNEAQ (reference sequence). The CDR3 runs 16 residues. The trim removed 5 bases at V and 3 bases at J, leaving 9 bases unmatched. The CDR3 loop is CASSQSGTRVYNEQFF. CDR3 nucleotide sequence: TGTGCCAGCAGCCAATCCGGGACTAGGGTCTACAATGAGCAGTTCTTC. Full variable domain (rest looked up from reference TRBV7-9 and TRBJ2-1): DTGVSQNPRHKITKRGQNVTFRCDPISEHNRLYWYRQTLGQGPEFLTYFQNEAQLEKSRLLSDRFSAERPKGSFSTLEIQRTEQGDSAMYLCASSQSGTRVYNEQFFGPGTRLTVL.

The chain uses TRBV9 and TRBJ2-3; TRBD2 aligns across 11 bases. After removal of 4 bases from V and 2 bases from J, the junction contained 6 bases not matched to a gene. This CDR3 has 16 amino acids. Germline values: CDR1 SGDLS, CDR2 YYNGEE. The CDR3 reads CASSPGLAAYTDTQYF. As DNA, the CDR3 is TGTGCCAGCAGCCCGGGACTAGCGGCCTACACAGATACGCAGTATTTT. The entire variable domain, with the rest obtained from reference TRBV9 and TRBJ2-3, is as follows: DSGVTQTPKHLITATGQRVTLRCSPRSGDLSVYWYQQSLDQGLQFLIQYYNGEERAKGNILERFSAQQFPDLHSELNLSSLELGDSALYFCASSPGLAAYTDTQYFGPGTRLTVL.

V is TRBV5-5 and J is TRBJ2-2; D uncertain. The CDR3 covers 14 residues. Between the trimmed V and J ends, which lost 7 bases and 4 bases, there was a span of 14 bases. Germline V gives CDR1 SGHKS, CDR2 YYEKEE (reference sequence). CDR3 residues: CASEFQSGTGELFF. CDR3 bases: TGTGCCAGCGAGTTCCAGTCGGGCACCGGGGAGCTGTTTTTT.

The gene calls are TRBV14 and TRBJ2-5; 10 nucleotides line up with TRBD1. V dropped 2 bases and J dropped 5; count of bases not matched to a gene: 8. This CDR3 is 16 amino acids long. The V gene's germline CDR1 is SGHDN and CDR2 FVKESK. In DNA form, the CDR3 reads TGTGCCAGCAGCCAACTTCCCGGGACAGGGGACGAGACCCAGTACTTC. It codes for CASSQLPGTGDETQYF.

This chain connects TRBV7-9 to TRBJ2-3, with 8 bases matching TRBD2. From germline, CDR1 is SEHNR and CDR2 FQNEAQ (reference sequence). The CDR3 contains 15 residues. J gave up 0 bases and V 5 bases, and 4 bases lay outside the gene matches. The CDR3 DNA reads TGTGCCAGCAGCCAGACTAGCGCGAGCACAGATACGCAGTATTTT. Translated: CASSQTSASTDTQYF.

The rearrangement uses TRBV6-6 and TRBJ2-1; TRBD2 matches 8 bases. Trimming took 5 bases from V and 7 from J; bases not matched to a gene: 7. Per germline, CDR1 MNHNY and CDR2 SVGAGI (reference sequence). This CDR3 region has 14 residues. CDR3 sequence reads: CASSPPGRGNEQFF. DNA of the CDR3: TGTGCCAGCAGTCCCCCCGGGAGGGGTAATGAGCAGTTCTTC.

The chain combines TRBV5-8 with TRBJ2-7, with D maybe TRBD2 (6 bases). V dropped 2 bases and J dropped 1 base, with 19 bases sitting between them. This CDR3 is 17 amino acids long. Germline V lookup: CDR1 SGHTS, CDR2 YDEGEE. As DNA, the CDR3 is TGTGCCAGCAGCTTAGGCACCTTCTTGGGGAGGTCCTACGAGCAGTACTTC. Protein product: CASSLGTFLGRSYEQYF. Filled out from reference TRBV5-8 and TRBJ2-7, the complete variable domain reads EAGVTQSPTHLIKTRGQQATLRCSPISGHTSVYWYQQALGLGLQFLLWYDEGEERNRGNFPPRFSGRQFPNYSSELNVNALELEDSALYLCASSLGTFLGRSYEQYFGPGTRLTVT.

This chain connects TRBV5-1 to TRBJ2-7, with D perhaps matching TRBD1 (5 bases). The CDR3 consists of 18 residues. The germline V gene has CDR1 SGHRS and CDR2 YFSETQ. The V end lost 4 bases, the J end lost 2 bases, and 25 bases lay between the germline ends. CDR3 region: CASSIRAPFPERAYEQYF. The CDR3 DNA is TGCGCCAGCAGCATCAGGGCCCCATTTCCCGAAAGAGCCTACGAGCAGTACTTC.

The CDR3 loop reads CSVGTGEAFF. The CDR3 DNA follows: TGCAGCGTTGGAACAGGTGAAGCTTTCTTT. The chain is built from TRBV29-1 and TRBJ1-1; maybe TRBD1 (5 bases). Germline V gives CDR1 SQVTM, CDR2 ANQGSEA. V lost 4 bases, J lost 7 bases, and 7 bases lay in between. This CDR3 region has 10 residues.

The chain joins TRBV6-6 to TRBJ2-6, with D possibly matching TRBD2 (5 bases). V gave up 8 bases and J gave up 4 bases, with 12 bases separating them. CDR3 size: 14 residues. CDR1 MNHNY and CDR2 SVGAGI come from the germline V gene (reference sequence). This CDR3 reads CASWGVWGANVLTF. The CDR3 coding sequence is TGTGCCAGCTGGGGAGTGTGGGGGGCCAACGTCCTGACTTTC.

This clone was seen only once. V is TRBV11-3 and J is TRBJ2-7; D is possibly TRBD1 (6 bases). The CDR3 is 13 amino acids. The V end lost 5 bases, the J end lost 3 bases, and 11 bases lay between the germline ends. The germline V gene has CDR1 SGHNT and CDR2 YENEEA. CDR3: CASSRGGYYEQYF. Here the CDR3 DNA reads TGTGCCAGCAGCAGAGGGGGATACTACGAGCAGTACTTC.

V usage is TRBV7-2 and J usage is TRBJ2-7, with D hard to call. The CDR3 is 13 residues long. The V gene lost 2 bases and the J gene lost 4 bases, with 9 bases spanning the gap. Germline values: CDR1 SGHTA, CDR2 FQGNSA. This CDR3 reads CASSLRAPYEQYF. The CDR3 bases are TGTGCCAGCAGCTTACGGGCCCCTTACGAGCAGTACTTC.

The chain links TRBV6-1 to TRBJ2-7; 8 bases are shared with TRBD1. The CDR3 sequence is 14 residues long. J gave up 5 bases and V 2 bases, and 5 bases lay outside the gene matches. Germline CDR1 MNHNS, CDR2 SASEGT. DNA of the CDR3: TGTGCCAGCAGTGAAAGCAGGGGGCGAGACGAGCAGTACTTC. Residues: CASSESRGRDEQYF.

J is TRBJ2-7 and V is TRBV18; possibly TRBD2 for D (6 bases). Germline loops: CDR1 KGHSH, CDR2 LQKENI. Trimming left V 8 bases short and J 6 bases short, with 11 bases between. This CDR3 has 11 residues. As DNA, the CDR3 is TGTGCCAGCCAACAAGCGGGCGAGCAGTACTTC. Translation gives CASQQAGEQYF.

The chain has TRBV5-1 and TRBJ2-1, with a tentative D call TRBD1 (5 bases). This CDR3 comprises 16 residues. V shed 0 bases and J shed 7 bases, with 17 bases lying between them. The germline V gene encodes CDR1 SGHRS and CDR2 YFSETQ. DNA of the CDR3: TGCGCCAGCAGCTTGGGATCCTCGGGTGGGGCTAATGAGCAGTTCTTC. Translated, it gives CASSLGSSGGANEQFF.

As DNA, the CDR3 is TGTGCCAGTAGCAAACTACCTACGACGCTGGCCGGGGAGCTGTTTTTT. The encoded protein is CASSKLPTTLAGELFF. The chain uses TRBV19 and TRBJ2-2; D ambiguous. Trimming took 6 bases from V and 6 from J, leaving 20 bases between them. Germline CDR1 is LNHDA and CDR2 is SQIVND (reference sequence). The CDR3 runs to 16 residues.